This TCR beta chain was found in a study of T cells in Graves' hyperthyroidism and ophthalmopathy. The TCR beta CDR3 regions underwent amplification using RNA transcripts as the source. TCR CDR3 regions were first amplified by RT-PCR with HTBI primers. Via MiXCR, TCRdb re-called the multiplex PCR reads, giving one row per CDR3 protein. This table holds hundreds of thousands of distinct CDR3 sequences, around 20% found once. This clonotype showed up many times. Germline CDR1 is KGHSH and CDR2 is LQKENI. This CDR3 contains 14 residues. Trimming pared 2 bases from V and 1 base from J, leaving 8 bases between.

The clonotype originates from a woman in her forties or fifties with Graves' hyperthyroidism that later progressed to Graves' ophthalmopathy. The rearrangement uses TRBV18 and TRBJ2-5; perhaps TRBD1 as D (5 bases). The sequencing sample was made of blood. DNA of the CDR3: TGTGCCAGCTCACCAACAGGCCCCCAAGAGACCCAGTACTTC. This encodes CASSPTGPQETQYF.